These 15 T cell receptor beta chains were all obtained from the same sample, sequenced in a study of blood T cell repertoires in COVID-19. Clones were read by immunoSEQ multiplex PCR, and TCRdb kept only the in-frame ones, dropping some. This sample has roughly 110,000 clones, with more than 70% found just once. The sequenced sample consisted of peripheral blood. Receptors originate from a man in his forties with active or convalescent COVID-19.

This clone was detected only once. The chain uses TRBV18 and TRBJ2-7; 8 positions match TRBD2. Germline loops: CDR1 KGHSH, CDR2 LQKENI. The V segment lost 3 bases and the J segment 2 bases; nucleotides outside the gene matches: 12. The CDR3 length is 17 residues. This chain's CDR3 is CASSPTRGAGGTYEQYF. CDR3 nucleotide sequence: TGTGCCAGCTCACCGACGCGTGGGGCGGGAGGTACCTACGAGCAGTACTTC.

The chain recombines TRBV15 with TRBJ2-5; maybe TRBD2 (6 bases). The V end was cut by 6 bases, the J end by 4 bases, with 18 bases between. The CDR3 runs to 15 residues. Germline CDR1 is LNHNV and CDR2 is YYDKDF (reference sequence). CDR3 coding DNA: TGTGCCACCAGTCTTAGGTCGGGAGTCAGAGAGACCCAGTACTTC. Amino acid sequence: CATSLRSGVRETQYF.

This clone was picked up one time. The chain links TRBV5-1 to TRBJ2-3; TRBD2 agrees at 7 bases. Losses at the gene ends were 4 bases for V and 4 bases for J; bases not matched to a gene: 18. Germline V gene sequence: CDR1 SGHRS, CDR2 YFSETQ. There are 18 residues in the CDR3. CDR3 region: CASSHPEEAGVFADTQYF. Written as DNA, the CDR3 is TGCGCCAGCAGCCACCCCGAGGAGGCGGGAGTTTTCGCAGATACGCAGTATTTT.

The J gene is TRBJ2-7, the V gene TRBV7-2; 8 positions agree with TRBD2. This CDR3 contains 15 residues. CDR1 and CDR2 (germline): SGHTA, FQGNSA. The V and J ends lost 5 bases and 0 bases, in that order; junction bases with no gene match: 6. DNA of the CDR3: TGTGCCAGCAGCACGGGCGGGGGGAGCTCCTACGAGCAGTACTTC. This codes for CASSTGGGSSYEQYF.

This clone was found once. CDR3 protein: CASRGVPEKLFF. The CDR3 DNA is TGTGCCAGCAGGGGAGTTCCGGAAAAACTGTTTTTT. V usage is TRBV6-5 and J usage is TRBJ1-4; D not certain. The CDR3 loop spans 12 amino acids. Trimming pared 6 bases from V and 8 bases from J, leaving 10 bases between. The germline V gene has CDR1 MNHEY and CDR2 SVGAGI.

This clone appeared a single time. As DNA, the CDR3 is TGCGCCAGCAGCCAAGAGGCGGTAAACACTGAAGCTTTCTTT. Its protein is CASSQEAVNTEAFF. This chain links TRBV4-3 with TRBJ1-1; no clear D gene. CDR1 is LGHNA and CDR2 is YSLEER in the germline V gene. The V and J ends lost 0 bases and 2 bases respectively, with 7 bases between them. The CDR3 totals 14 residues.

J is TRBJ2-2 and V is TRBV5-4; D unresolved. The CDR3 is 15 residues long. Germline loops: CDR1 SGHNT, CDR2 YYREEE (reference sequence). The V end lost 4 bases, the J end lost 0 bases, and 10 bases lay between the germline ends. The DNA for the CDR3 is TGTGCCAGCAGCCGAGACAATGCGAACACCGGGGAGCTGTTTTTT. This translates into CASSRDNANTGELFF. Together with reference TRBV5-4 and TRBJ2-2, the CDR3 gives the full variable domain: ETGVTQSPTHLIKTRGQQVTLRCSSQSGHNTVSWYQQALGQGPQFIFQYYREEENGRGNFPPRFSGLQFPNYSSELNVNALELDDSALYLCASSRDNANTGELFFGEGSRLTVL.

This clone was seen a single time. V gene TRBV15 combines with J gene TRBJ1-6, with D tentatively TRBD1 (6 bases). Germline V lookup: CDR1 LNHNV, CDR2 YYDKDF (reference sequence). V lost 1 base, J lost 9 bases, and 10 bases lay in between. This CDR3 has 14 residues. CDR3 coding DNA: TGTGCCACCAGCAGAGCAGGGGTGGGTTCACCCCTCCACTTT. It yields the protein CATSRAGVGSPLHF.

The CDR3 nucleotides are TGTGCCATCAGTAAGGGGGACGCGAACTACCACGAGCAGTACTTC. It specifies CAISKGDANYHEQYF. The chain carries TRBV10-3 and TRBJ2-7, with D perhaps matching TRBD1 (6 bases). Trimming removed 5 bases from V and 5 bases from J, with 19 bases in between. CDR1 and CDR2 (germline): ENHRY, SYGVKD. The CDR3 is made up of 15 amino acids.

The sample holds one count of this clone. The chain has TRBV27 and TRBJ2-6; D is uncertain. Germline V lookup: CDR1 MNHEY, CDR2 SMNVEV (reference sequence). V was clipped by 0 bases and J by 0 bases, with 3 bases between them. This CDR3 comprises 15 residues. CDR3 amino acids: CASSLSASGANVLTF. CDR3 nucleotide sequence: TGTGCCAGCAGTTTATCAGCCTCTGGGGCCAACGTCCTGACTTTC.

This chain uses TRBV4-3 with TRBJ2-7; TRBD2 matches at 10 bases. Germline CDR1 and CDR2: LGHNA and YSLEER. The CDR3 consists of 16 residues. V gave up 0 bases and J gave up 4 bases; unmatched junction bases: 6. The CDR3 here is CASSQEVASGRYEQYF. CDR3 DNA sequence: TGCGCCAGCAGCCAAGAAGTGGCTAGCGGGAGATACGAGCAGTACTTC.

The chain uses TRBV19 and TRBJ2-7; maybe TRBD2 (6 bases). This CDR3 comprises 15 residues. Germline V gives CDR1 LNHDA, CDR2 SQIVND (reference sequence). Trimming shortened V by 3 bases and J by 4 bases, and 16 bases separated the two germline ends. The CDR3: CASSIRSGVSYEQYF. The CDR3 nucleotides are TGTGCCAGTAGTATTAGGTCGGGAGTTTCTTACGAGCAGTACTTC. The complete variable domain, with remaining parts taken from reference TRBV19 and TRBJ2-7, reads DGGITQSPKYLFRKEGQNVTLSCEQNLNHDAMYWYRQDPGQGLRLIYYSQIVNDFQKGDIAEGYSVSREKKESFPLTVTSAQKNPTAFYLCASSIRSGVSYEQYFGPGTRLTVT.

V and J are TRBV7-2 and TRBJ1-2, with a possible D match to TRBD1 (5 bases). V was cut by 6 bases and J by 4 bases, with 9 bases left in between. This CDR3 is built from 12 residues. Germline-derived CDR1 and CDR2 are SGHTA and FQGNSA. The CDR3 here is CASSLGPYGYTF. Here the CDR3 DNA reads TGTGCCAGCAGTTTGGGGCCCTATGGCTACACCTTC.

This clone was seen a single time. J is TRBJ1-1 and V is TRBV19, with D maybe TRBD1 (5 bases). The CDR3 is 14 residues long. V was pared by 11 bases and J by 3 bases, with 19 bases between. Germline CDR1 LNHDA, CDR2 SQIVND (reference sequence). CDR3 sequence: CACGAGSGHTEAFF. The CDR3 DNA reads TGTGCCTGTGGGGCAGGCTCCGGGCACACTGAAGCTTTCTTT. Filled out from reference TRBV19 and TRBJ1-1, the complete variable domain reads DGGITQSPKYLFRKEGQNVTLSCEQNLNHDAMYWYRQDPGQGLRLIYYSQIVNDFQKGDIAEGYSVSREKKESFPLTVTSAQKNPTAFYLCACGAGSGHTEAFFGQGTRLTVV.

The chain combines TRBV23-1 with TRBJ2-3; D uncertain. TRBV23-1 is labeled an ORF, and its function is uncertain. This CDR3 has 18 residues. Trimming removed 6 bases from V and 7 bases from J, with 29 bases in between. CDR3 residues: CASSHLPCGCDLCYTQYF. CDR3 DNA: TGCGCCAGCAGCCATTTGCCCTGCGGCTGTGACTTGTGTTATACGCAGTATTTT.